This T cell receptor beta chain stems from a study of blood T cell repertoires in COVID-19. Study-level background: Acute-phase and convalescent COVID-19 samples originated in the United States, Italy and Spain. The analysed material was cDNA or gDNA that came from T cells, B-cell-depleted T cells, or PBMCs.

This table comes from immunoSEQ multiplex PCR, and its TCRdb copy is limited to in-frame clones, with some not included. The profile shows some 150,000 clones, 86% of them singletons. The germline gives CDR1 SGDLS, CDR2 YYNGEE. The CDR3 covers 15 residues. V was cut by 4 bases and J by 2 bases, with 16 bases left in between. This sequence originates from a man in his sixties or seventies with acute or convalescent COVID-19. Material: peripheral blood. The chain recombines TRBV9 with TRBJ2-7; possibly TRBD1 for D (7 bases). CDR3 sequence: CASSPVGGQTYEQYF. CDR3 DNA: TGTGCCAGCAGCCCAGTCGGGGGACAGACCTACGAGCAGTACTTC.